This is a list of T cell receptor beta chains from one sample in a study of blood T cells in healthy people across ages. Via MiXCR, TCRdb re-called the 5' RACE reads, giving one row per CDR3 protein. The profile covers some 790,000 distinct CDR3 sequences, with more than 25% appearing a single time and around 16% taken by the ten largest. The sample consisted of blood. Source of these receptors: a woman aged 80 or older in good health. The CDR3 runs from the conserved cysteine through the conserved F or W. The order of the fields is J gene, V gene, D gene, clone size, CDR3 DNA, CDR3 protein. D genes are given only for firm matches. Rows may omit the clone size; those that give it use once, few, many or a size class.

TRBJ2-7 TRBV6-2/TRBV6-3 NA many TGTGCCAGCAGTTCCCCACCGAGGGGATCCTACGAGCAGTACTTC CASSSPPRGSYEQYF
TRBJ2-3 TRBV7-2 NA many TGTGCCAGCAGCTTAGGGGTTATGCCGCAGTATTTT CASSLGVMPQYF
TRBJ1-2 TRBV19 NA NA TGTGCCAGTAGTAGAGGGACCACGTCAAACGCTGGCTACACCTTC CASSRGTTSNAGYTF
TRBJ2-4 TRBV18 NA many TGTGCCAGCTCACCACCGGGCAGACTAGCCAAAAACATTCAGTACTTC CASSPPGRLAKNIQYF
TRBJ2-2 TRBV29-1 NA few TGCAGCGTTGAGGGACCTACGAACACCGGGGAGCTGTTTTTT CSVEGPTNTGELFF
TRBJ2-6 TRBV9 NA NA TGTGCCAGCAGCGTAGTGTCCGGGGCCAACGTCCGGACTTTC CASSVVSGANVRTF
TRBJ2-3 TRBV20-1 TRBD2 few TGCAGTGCTAGAGATCCTATGGGGGAGCGGGGGCCCACAGATACGCAGTATTTT CSARDPMGERGPTDTQYF
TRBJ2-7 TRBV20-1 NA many TGCAGTGCCCACAAAGGGCGGGGAACTAGTTACGAGCAGTACTTC CSAHKGRGTSYEQYF
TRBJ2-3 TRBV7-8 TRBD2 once TGTGCCAGCAGCCCGGGTTGGCGGGGGAGCATAGATACGCAGTATTTT CASSPGWRGSIDTQYF
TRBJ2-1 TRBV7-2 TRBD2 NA TGTGCCAGCAGCTCTCAGAGCGGGACCTCCTACAATGAGCAGTTCTTC CASSSQSGTSYNEQFF
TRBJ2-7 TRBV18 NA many TGTGCCAGCAGCCCCGGAGGCGAGCAGTACTTC CASSPGGEQYF
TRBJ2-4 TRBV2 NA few TGTGCCAGCAGTGAACGGGGGACAGTTGTTTTAGCCAAAGACATTCAGTACTTC CASSERGTVVLAKDIQYF
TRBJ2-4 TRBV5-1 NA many TGCGCCAGCAGCTTGCTGGGGTCGGGCAAAAACATTCAGTACTTC CASSLLGSGKNIQYF
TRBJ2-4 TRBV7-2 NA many TGTGCCAGCAGCTTCGGACTAGCCAAAAACATTCAGTACTTC CASSFGLAKNIQYF
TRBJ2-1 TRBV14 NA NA TGTGCCAGCAGCCGTCGGGTAGCGGTATCCCAAGAGACCCAGTTCTTC CASSRRVAVSQETQFF
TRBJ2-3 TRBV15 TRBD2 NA TGTGCCACCAGCAGGACGACTAGCGGGAGTTCGGCAGATACGCAGTATTTT CATSRTTSGSSADTQYF
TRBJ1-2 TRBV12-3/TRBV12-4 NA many TGTGCCAGCAGTGAACAGGGAGGGGACTATGGCTACACCTTC CASSEQGGDYGYTF
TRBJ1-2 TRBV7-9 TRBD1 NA TGTGCCATCAGCGATCTAGGGGGCGCATCAGCCTATGGCTACACCTTC CAISDLGGASAYGYTF
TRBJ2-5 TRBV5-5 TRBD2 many TGTGCCAGCAGCCCTGGGGTAGCGGGTCCCCAAGAGACCCAGTACTTC CASSPGVAGPQETQYF
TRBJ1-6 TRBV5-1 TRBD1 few TGCGCCAGCACCCTGGACAGGGCGAATTCACCCCTCCACTTT CASTLDRANSPLHF
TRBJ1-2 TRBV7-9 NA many TGTGCCAGCAGCTTAGGCAGCAATGGCTACACCTTC CASSLGSNGYTF
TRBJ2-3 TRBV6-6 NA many TGTGCCAGCAGTGACAGCAATACGCAGTATTTT CASSDSNTQYF